This T cell receptor beta chain emerged from a study of shared clonotypes between healthy human individuals. Study-wide results and caveats: Against clonotypes common to all four donors, non-shared ones had lower generation probabilities.

This table comes from immunoSEQ multiplex PCR, and its TCRdb copy is limited to in-frame clones, with some not included. The sample consists of 180,000 or so clones, over 85% of them appearing once. On this clone itself: No antigen is known for it.

This CDR3 comprises 14 residues. The germline V gene encodes CDR1 LNHNV and CDR2 YYDKDF (reference sequence). Unmatched junction bases numbered 2, after V lost 1 base and J lost 2 bases. The TCR sequence derives from a woman aged 30 to 39 in good health. The chain carries TRBV15 and TRBJ2-7; TRBD2 matches at 7 bases. Sequences were obtained from naive CD4+ T cells sorted from blood. As for subset: CD45RA+ positively selected. The CDR3 coding sequence is TGTGCCACCAGCAGAGCCGGACTAGCCTACGAGCAGTACTTC. Protein sequence: CATSRAGLAYEQYF. The variable domain in full, completed from reference TRBV15 and TRBJ2-7, reads DAMVIQNPRYQVTQFGKPVTLSCSQTLNHNVMYWYQQKSSQAPKLLFHYYDKDFNNEADTPDNFQSRRPNTSFCFLDIRSPGLGDTAMYLCATSRAGLAYEQYFGPGTRLTVT.